Sequencing of this T cell receptor (beta chain) was carried out in a study of cytomegalovirus exposure and HLA in healthy donors. General study findings and limits: A list of roughly 160 TCR beta chains associated with cytomegalovirus was given. Three CMV-associated chains proved CMV antigen-specific in vitro.

Concerning this clone: Its antigen is not identified.

The length of the CDR3 is 16 residues. Deletions cut 0 bases from V and 3 bases from J, with 14 bases between. In germline, CDR1 is MNHEY, CDR2 SVGAGI. Clones were read by immunoSEQ multiplex PCR, and TCRdb kept only the in-frame ones, dropping some. The sample yields around 130,000 clones, more than 75% seen once. The specimen was PBMCs. This TCR was recovered from a woman in her twenties or thirties in good health and CMV-seronegative. The chain is built from TRBV6-5 and TRBJ1-1; weak D call: TRBD1 (6 bases). The CDR3 nucleotides read TGTGCCAGCAGTTACTCGCCCCAGGGGAAGTACACTGAAGCTTTCTTT. Translation gives CASSYSPQGKYTEAFF.